The clone carrying this T cell receptor (beta chain) showed up just a few times. Its antigen remains unknown. TCRdb independently ran MiXCR on the reads; one entry per CDR3 protein. The sample lists roughly 70,000 distinct CDR3 sequences, more than 20% occurring once. The data were taken from a study of T cell repertoires in cytomegalovirus infection. About the research overall: Well-studied HLA-B-restricted CMV epitopes were used in the study alongside recently identified HLA-C-restricted ones. Study outcomes and limitations: Ex vivo responses were dominated by HLA-C-restricted CMV-specific TCR beta clonotypes.

The CDR3 is 14 residues long. CDR1 and CDR2 from the germline V gene are MNHNS and SASEGT. Germline trimming cut 1 base from V and 4 bases from J; bases unmatched to any gene: 2. This TCR came from a human donor in good health (CMV status not recorded). Some clones in this sample may be carry-over from other donors' samples. The source was CD8+ T cells from cultured PBMCs, collected from culture after CMV antigen stimulation. The V gene is TRBV6-1, the J gene TRBJ2-7; the match to TRBD1 covers 9 bases. The CDR3 spells CASSEGDRVYEQYF. DNA for the CDR3: TGTGCCAGCAGTGAAGGGGACAGGGTTTACGAGCAGTACTTC.